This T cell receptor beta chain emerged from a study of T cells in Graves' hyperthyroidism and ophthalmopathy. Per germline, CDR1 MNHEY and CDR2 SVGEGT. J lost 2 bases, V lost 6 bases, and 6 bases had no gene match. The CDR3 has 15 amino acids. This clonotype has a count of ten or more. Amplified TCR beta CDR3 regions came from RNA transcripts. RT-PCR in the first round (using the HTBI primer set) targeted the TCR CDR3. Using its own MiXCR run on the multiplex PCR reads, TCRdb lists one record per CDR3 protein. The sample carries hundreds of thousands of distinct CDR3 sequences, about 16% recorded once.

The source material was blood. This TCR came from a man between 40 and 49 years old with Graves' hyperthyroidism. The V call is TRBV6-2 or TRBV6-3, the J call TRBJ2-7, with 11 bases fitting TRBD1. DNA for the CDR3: TGTGCCAGCAGCGGTCCGGGACAGGGGGCCTACGAGCAGTACTTC. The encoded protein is CASSGPGQGAYEQYF.